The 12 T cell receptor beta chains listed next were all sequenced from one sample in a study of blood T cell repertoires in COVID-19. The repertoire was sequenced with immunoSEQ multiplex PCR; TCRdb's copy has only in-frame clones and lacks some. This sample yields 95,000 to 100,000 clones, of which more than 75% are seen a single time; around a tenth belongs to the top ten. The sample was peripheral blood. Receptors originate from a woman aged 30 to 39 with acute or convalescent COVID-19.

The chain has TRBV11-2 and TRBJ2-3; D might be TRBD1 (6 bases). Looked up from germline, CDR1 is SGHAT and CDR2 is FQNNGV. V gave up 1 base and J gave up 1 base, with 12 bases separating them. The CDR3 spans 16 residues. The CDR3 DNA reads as TGTGCCAGCAGCTTAGTCAGGGGCGCCGGCACAGATACGCAGTATTTT. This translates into CASSLVRGAGTDTQYF.

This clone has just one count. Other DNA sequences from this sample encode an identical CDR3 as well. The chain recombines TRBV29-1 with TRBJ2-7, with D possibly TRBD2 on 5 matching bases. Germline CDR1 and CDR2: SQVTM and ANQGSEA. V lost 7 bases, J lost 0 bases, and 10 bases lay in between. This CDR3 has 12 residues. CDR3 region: CSAGTSSYEQYF. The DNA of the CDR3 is TGCAGCGCTGGAACTAGCTCCTACGAGCAGTACTTC.

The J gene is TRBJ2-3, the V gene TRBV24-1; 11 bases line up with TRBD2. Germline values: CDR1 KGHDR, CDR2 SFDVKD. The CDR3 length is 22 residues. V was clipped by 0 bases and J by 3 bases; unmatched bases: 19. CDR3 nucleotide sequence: TGTGCCACCAGTGATTTGGGATCGGCTAGCGGGGGGCCCGCGACGAGTACAGATACGCAGTATTTT. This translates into CATSDLGSASGGPATSTDTQYF.

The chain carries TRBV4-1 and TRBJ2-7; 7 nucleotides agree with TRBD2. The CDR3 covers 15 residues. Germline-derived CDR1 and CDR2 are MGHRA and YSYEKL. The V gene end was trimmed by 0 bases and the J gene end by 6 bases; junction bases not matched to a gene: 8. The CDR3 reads CASSQDAGVVAEQYF. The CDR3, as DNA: TGCGCCAGCAGCCAAGATGCGGGGGTTGTGGCCGAGCAGTACTTC.

The CDR3 DNA sequence: TGTGCCAGCAGCTCGCAGGCCTCTGGGGCCAACGTCCTGACTTTC. This translates into CASSSQASGANVLTF. V gene TRBV5-6 combines with J gene TRBJ2-6; no clear D. V lost 3 bases to trimming and J lost 0 bases, with 7 bases between them. The CDR3 is made up of 15 amino acids. Per the germline V gene, CDR1 is SGHDT and CDR2 is YYEEEE.

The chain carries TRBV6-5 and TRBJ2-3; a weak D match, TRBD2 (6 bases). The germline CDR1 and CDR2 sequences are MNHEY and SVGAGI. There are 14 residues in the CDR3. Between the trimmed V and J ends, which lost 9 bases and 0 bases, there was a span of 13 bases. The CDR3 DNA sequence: TGTGCCAGTTCCAGCGGGCTTAGCACAGATACGCAGTATTTT. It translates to CASSSGLSTDTQYF.

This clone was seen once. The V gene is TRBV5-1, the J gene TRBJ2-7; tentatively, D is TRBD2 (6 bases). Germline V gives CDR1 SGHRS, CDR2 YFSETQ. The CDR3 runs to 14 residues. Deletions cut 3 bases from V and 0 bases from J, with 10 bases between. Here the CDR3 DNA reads TGCGCCAGCAGCTCGGGGGACCACTCCTACGAGCAGTACTTC. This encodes CASSSGDHSYEQYF.

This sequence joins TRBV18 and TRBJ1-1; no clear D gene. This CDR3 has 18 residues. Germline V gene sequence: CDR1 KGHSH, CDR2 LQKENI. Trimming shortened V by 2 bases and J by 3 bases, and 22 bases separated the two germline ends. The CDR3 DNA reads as TGTGCCAGCTCACCATACGTCGGTCCAGCCAGCCTAGACACTGAAGCTTTCTTT. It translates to CASSPYVGPASLDTEAFF.

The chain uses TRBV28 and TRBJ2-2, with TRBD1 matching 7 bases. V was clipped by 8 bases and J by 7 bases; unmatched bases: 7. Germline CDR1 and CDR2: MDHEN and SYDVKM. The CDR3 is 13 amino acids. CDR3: CASRQGEIGELFF. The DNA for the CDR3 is TGTGCCAGCCGACAGGGCGAGATCGGGGAGCTGTTTTTT.

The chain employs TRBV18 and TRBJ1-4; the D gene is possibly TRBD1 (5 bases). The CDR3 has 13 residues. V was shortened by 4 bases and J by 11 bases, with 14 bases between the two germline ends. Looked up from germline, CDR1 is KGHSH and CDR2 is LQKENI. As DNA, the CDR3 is TGTGCCAGCTCACTGACCGGGGGGGAGAAACTGTTTTTT. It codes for CASSLTGGEKLFF.

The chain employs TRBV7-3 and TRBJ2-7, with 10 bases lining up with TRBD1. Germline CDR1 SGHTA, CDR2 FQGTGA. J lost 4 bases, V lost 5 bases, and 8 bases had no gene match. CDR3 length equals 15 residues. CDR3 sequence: CASSQGQGIIYEQYF. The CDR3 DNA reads TGTGCCAGCAGCCAGGGACAGGGGATAATATACGAGCAGTACTTC.

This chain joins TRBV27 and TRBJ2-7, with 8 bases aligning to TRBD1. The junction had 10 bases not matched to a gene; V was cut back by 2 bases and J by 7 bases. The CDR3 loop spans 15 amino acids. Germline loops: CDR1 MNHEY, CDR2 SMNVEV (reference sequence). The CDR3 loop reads CASSLKDRGPWEQYF. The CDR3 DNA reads TGTGCCAGCAGTTTAAAAGACAGGGGCCCTTGGGAGCAGTACTTC.